These 22 T cell receptor beta chains were all obtained from the same sample, sequenced in a study of Graves' ophthalmopathy and Graves' hyperthyroidism. As the template, RNA transcripts were used to amplify TCR beta CDR3 regions. HTBI primers were employed in first-round RT-PCR, then a second-round multiplex PCR followed. TCRdb re-called the multiplex PCR reads with MiXCR, one entry per CDR3 protein. The table has 900,000 to 1,200,000 distinct CDR3 sequences, 35% to 40% seen once. The sample consisted of peripheral blood or thyroid tissue (not recorded which). The receptors here all came from an adult man with Graves' hyperthyroidism.

The chain carries TRBV10-3 and TRBJ1-2; weak D call: TRBD1 (5 bases). The CDR3 runs 16 residues. Germline CDR1 reads ENHRY; CDR2 reads SYGVKD. V lost 5 bases and J lost 6, with 22 bases in between. The CDR3 loop is CAISYPEGPGYNGYTF. In nucleotides, the CDR3 is TGTGCCATCAGTTACCCAGAGGGGCCCGGTTACAATGGCTACACCTTC.

This clonotype is a singleton in its sample. Given a much more abundant clone one base away, this may be a read error. The chain carries TRBV7-2 and TRBJ1-1; D is possibly TRBD1 (6 bases). Germline V lookup: CDR1 SGHTA, CDR2 FQGNSA. The CDR3 contains 13 residues. CDR3 sequence reads: CASSLERTDKALF. In DNA, the CDR3 is TGTGCCAGCAGCTTAGAACGGACAGACAAAGCTCTCTTT.

There are many counts of this clonotype. V and J are TRBV2 and TRBJ2-5; TRBD1 agrees at 10 bases. The CDR3 is 16 residues long. J lost 5 bases, V lost 5 bases, and 11 bases had no gene match. The germline V gene has CDR1 SNHLY and CDR2 FYNNEI. The CDR3 DNA follows: TGTGCCAGCAGTCACGCCGGGACAGGGGCGTTGGAGACCCAGTACTTC. This translates into CASSHAGTGALETQYF.

In its sample, this clonotype was seen many times. The chain combines TRBV10-3 with TRBJ1-1; tentative D call: TRBD1 (6 bases). V dropped 5 bases and J dropped 2 bases, with 12 bases sitting between them. The CDR3 extends over 14 amino acids. Looked up from germline, CDR1 is ENHRY and CDR2 is SYGVKD. CDR3 sequence (DNA): TGTGCCATCAGTTCCCGGGACACCAACACTGAAGCTTTCTTT. This encodes CAISSRDTNTEAFF.

Concerning this clonotype: Since no conserved phenylalanine or tryptophan closes the CDR3, a read error is the likely cause. It is unclear where the CDR3 begins or ends on the DNA, so no DNA is shown, and the CDR3 is as TCRdb lists it. This chain connects TRBV7-9 to TRBJ2-3; TRBD2 is the table's D call, not checked against the DNA. Germline values: CDR1 SEHNR, CDR2 FQNEAQ (reference sequence). A total of 12 residues make up the CDR3, ends included. The CDR3 loop is CASSHYFVGLAG.

Many counts were recorded for this clonotype. J is TRBJ1-1 and V is TRBV10-3, with 7 positions matching TRBD1. The length of the CDR3 is 15 residues. V was clipped by 11 bases and J by 0 bases; unmatched bases: 12. The germline gives CDR1 ENHRY, CDR2 SYGVKD. The CDR3 here is CAASRDRVMNTEAFF. CDR3 sequence (DNA): TGTGCCGCCAGCCGCGACAGGGTCATGAACACTGAAGCTTTCTTT.

This clonotype was counted many times. The rearrangement uses TRBV29-1 and TRBJ1-1, with a weak D call TRBD1 (5 bases). Trimming stripped 4 bases from V and 4 bases from J, with 16 bases between. The CDR3 loop spans 14 amino acids. Germline V lookup: CDR1 SQVTM, CDR2 ANQGSEA. In DNA, the CDR3 is TGCAGCGTTGTGGGGGGAGTAGCAAGCACTGAAGCTTTCTTT. Its protein product is CSVVGGVASTEAFF.

Points on this clonotype: Lacking the conserved final phenylalanine or tryptophan, this CDR3 likely reflects a read error. The chain recombines TRBV7-6 with TRBJ2-5, with D possibly matching TRBD1 (6 bases). Germline-derived CDR1 and CDR2 are SGHVS and FNYEAQ. Trimming removed 1 base at V and 7 bases at J, with 13 bases between. The CDR3 spans 14 residues. In nucleotides, the CDR3 is TGTGCCAGCAGCTTAGACAGGGCGAAGGGGACCCAGTACCTC. Protein sequence: CASSLDRAKGTQYL.

This clonotype has only a few counts. V usage is TRBV29-1 and J usage is TRBJ2-3; D is possibly TRBD1 (5 bases). Germline V CDR1 and CDR2: SQVTM, ANQGSEA. The V end was cut by 0 bases, the J end by 2 bases, with 12 bases between. This CDR3 is 15 amino acids long. CDR3 region: CSVEDQQDITDTQYF. The CDR3 bases are TGCAGCGTTGAAGATCAACAGGACATCACAGATACGCAGTATTTT.

In its sample, this clonotype was seen many times. The chain has TRBV10-3 and TRBJ1-1; the D is unclear. CDR1 and CDR2 (germline): ENHRY, SYGVKD. The CDR3 runs to 14 residues. The V gene lost 8 bases and the J gene lost 1 base, with 14 bases spanning the gap. CDR3 loop: CAIFSPMGNTEAFF. In DNA form, the CDR3 reads TGTGCCATCTTTTCCCCTATGGGGAACACTGAAGCTTTCTTT.

This clonotype was observed at least ten times. The rearrangement links TRBV12-3 or TRBV12-4 to TRBJ1-5; D is undetermined. Trimming stripped 7 bases from V and 2 bases from J, with 6 bases between. The CDR3 loop spans 12 amino acids. DNA for the CDR3: TGTGCCAGCACCCTGGGCAATCAGCCCCAGCATTTT. The encoded protein is CASTLGNQPQHF.

This clonotype was found many times. This chain links TRBV20-1 with TRBJ1-5; 7 bases are a match to TRBD1. This CDR3 has 15 amino acids. Germline CDR1 is DFQATT and CDR2 is SNEGSKA (reference sequence). V lost 3 bases and J lost 5; bases outside the gene matches: 10. The CDR3 region is CSASITTGWDQPQHF. CDR3 coding DNA: TGCAGTGCTAGTATTACGACAGGGTGGGATCAGCCCCAGCATTTT.

This clonotype showed up many times. The chain is built from TRBV9 and TRBJ1-4; no clear D. The CDR3 runs to 14 residues. Germline V CDR1 and CDR2: SGDLS, YYNGEE. Trimming removed 3 bases at V and 8 bases at J, with 14 bases between. CDR3 coding DNA: TGTGCCAGCAGCGAGAGCACCCACCGGGAAAAACTGTTTTTT. Protein sequence: CASSESTHREKLFF.

The chain employs TRBV25-1 and TRBJ1-1; perhaps TRBD1 as D (6 bases). The ends were cut back, 9 bases at V and 3 bases at J, with 14 bases in the middle. Germline V lookup: CDR1 MGHDK, CDR2 SYGVNS. This CDR3 spans 13 amino acids. As DNA, the CDR3 is TGTGCCAGTTTCGGGACACGTCACACTGAAGCTTTCTTT. This sequence encodes CASFGTRHTEAFF.

The rearrangement links TRBV7-8 to TRBJ1-1; D gene unclear. The germline CDR1 and CDR2 sequences are SGHVS and FQNEAQ. Deletions cut 6 bases from V and 5 bases from J, with 10 bases between. The CDR3 spans 12 residues. Written as DNA, the CDR3 is TGTGCCAGCAGACTGGGGATGACTGAAGCTTTCTTT. This gives the protein CASRLGMTEAFF.

This clonotype has more than one count but fewer than ten. This rearrangement joins TRBV30 to TRBJ2-2, with D uncertain. V was shortened by 0 bases and J by 6 bases, with 11 bases between the two germline ends. This CDR3 is 14 amino acids long. The germline V gene encodes CDR1 GTSNPN and CDR2 SVGIG (reference sequence). The CDR3 nucleotides are TGTGCCTGGAGTGTACGTAGTCCGGCCGGGGAGCTGTTTTTT. Translating gives CAWSVRSPAGELFF.

The chain is built from TRBV6-5 and TRBJ1-5; no reliable D call. Germline V gene sequence: CDR1 MNHEY, CDR2 SVGAGI. Trimming stripped 0 bases from V and 4 bases from J, with 13 bases between. The CDR3 spans 16 residues. Here the CDR3 DNA reads TGTGCCAGCAGTTACTCTACCTCCGGGGAGAATCAGCCCCAGCATTTT. This encodes CASSYSTSGENQPQHF.

This clonotype showed up many times. V usage is TRBV15 and J usage is TRBJ1-6, with TRBD1 matching 9 bases. The CDR3 consists of 15 residues. Germline V gives CDR1 LNHNV, CDR2 YYDKDF (reference sequence). Losses at the gene ends were 3 bases for V and 8 bases for J; bases not matched to a gene: 5. The CDR3 DNA is TGTGCCACCAGCAGGGACAGGGGTGGGCATTCACCCCTCCACTTT. Protein sequence: CATSRDRGGHSPLHF.

V usage is TRBV9 and J usage is TRBJ1-5, with TRBD1 as a possible D gene (5 bases). V lost 0 bases, J lost 6 bases, and 13 bases lay in between. This CDR3 has 15 residues. The germline V gene has CDR1 SGDLS and CDR2 YYNGEE. CDR3: CASSVDGGGGQPQHF. The CDR3 DNA is TGTGCCAGCAGCGTAGATGGGGGTGGTGGTCAGCCCCAGCATTTT.

Turning to this clonotype: With a much larger clone just one base away, this may be a read error. It is likely a read error, because the conserved phenylalanine at the end of the CDR3 is missing. The rearrangement uses TRBV7-3 and TRBJ1-4; TRBD1 matches at 7 bases. V was clipped by 5 bases and J by 8 bases; unmatched bases: 8. The CDR3 spans 14 residues. CDR1 is SGHTA, CDR2 FQGTGA, per germline. The CDR3 bases are TGTGCCAGCAGCCCCATAGGGGGCCAAGAAAAACTGTTTTCT. Translating gives CASSPIGGQEKLFS.

The chain recombines TRBV9 with TRBJ1-2; D may be TRBD1 (6 bases). The CDR3 consists of 16 residues. Trimming cost V 3 bases and J 2 bases, with 17 bases left between them. The V gene's germline CDR1 is SGDLS and CDR2 YYNGEE. CDR3 sequence reads: CASSAMGSTGNYGYTF. As DNA, the CDR3 is TGTGCCAGCAGCGCCATGGGGTCAACAGGGAACTATGGCTACACCTTC.

This clonotype was recorded many times. The chain is built from TRBV7-9 and TRBJ2-5; D remains unclear. The CDR3 runs to 13 residues. V lost 5 bases to trimming and J lost 2 bases, with 9 bases between them. Germline-derived CDR1 and CDR2 are SEHNR and FQNEAQ (reference sequence). Here the CDR3 reads CASSPRPQETQYF. The DNA of the CDR3 is TGTGCCAGCAGCCCCCGCCCGCAAGAGACCCAGTACTTC. Based on the CDR3 plus reference TRBV7-9 and TRBJ2-5, the full variable domain is DTGVSQNPRHKITKRGQNVTFRCDPISEHNRLYWYRQTLGQGPEFLTYFQNEAQLEKSRLLSDRFSAERPKGSFSTLEIQRTEQGDSAMYLCASSPRPQETQYFGPGTRLLVL.